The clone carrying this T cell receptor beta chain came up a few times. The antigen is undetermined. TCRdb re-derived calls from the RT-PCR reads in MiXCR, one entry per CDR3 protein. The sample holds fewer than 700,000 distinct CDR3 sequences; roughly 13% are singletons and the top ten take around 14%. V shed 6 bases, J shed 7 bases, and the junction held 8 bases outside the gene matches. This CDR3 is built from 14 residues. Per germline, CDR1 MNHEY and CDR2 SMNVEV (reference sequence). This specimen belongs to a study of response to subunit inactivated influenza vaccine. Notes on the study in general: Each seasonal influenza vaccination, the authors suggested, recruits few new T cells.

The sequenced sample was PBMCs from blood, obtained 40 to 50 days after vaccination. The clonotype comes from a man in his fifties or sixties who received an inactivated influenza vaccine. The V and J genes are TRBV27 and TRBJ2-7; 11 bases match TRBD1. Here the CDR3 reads CASRPWTGGEEQYF. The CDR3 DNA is TGTGCCAGCAGACCTTGGACAGGGGGCGAGGAGCAGTACTTC.